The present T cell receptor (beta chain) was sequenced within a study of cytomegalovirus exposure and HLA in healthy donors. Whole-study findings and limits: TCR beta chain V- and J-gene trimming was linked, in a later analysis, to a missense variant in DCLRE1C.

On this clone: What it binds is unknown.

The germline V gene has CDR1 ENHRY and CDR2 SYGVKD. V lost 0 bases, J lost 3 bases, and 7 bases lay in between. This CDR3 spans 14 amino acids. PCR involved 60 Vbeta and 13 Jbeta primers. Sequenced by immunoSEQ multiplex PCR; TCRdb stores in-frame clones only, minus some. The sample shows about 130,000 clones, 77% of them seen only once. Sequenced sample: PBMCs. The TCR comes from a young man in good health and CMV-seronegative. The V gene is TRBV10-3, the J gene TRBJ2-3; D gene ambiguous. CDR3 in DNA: TGTGCCATCAGTGAGTCGCTAGTGACAGATACGCAGTATTTT. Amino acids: CAISESLVTDTQYF.